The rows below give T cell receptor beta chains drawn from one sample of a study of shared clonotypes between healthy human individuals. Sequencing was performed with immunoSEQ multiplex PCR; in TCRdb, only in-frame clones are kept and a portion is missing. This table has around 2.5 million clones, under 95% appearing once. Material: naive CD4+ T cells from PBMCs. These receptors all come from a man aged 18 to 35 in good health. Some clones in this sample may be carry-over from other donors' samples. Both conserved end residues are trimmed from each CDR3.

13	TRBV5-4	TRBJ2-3	ASSFPSGSTDTQY
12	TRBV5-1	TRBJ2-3	ASSLVSVADTQY
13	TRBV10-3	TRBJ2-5	AIRGGPANQETQY
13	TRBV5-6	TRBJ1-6	ASSVDRGIYSPLH
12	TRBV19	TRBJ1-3	ASSYSLSGNTIY
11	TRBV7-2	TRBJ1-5	ASSLSVTQPQH
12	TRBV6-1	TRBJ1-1	ASKFGSMNTEAF
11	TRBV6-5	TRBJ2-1	ASSGTAYNEQF
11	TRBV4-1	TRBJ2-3	ASSQDWEKTQY
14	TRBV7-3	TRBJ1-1	ASSSGAGTGGTEAF
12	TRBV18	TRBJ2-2	ASSPTTGTGELF
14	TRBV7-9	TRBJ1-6	ASSSGRLGRNSPLH
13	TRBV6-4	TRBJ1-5	ASSEFPDSNQPQH
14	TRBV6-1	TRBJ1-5	ASSEAHGYSNQPQH
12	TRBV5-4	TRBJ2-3	ASSPRTATNTQY
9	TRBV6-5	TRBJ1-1	ASVGRTEAF
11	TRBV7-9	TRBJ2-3	ASSRLGADTQY
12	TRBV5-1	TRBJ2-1	ASRVAPPGGEQF
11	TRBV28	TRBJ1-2	ASSSRGGYGYT
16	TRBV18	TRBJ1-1	ASSPLTGQGRRNTEAF
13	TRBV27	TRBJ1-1	ASSLKPLGQTEAF
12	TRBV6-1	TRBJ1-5	ASSDAARWQPQH
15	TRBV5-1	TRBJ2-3	ASRPQLGTGITDTQY
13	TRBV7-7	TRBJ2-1	ASSHAGLNYNEQF
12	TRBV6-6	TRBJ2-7	ASSYGGLYYEQY
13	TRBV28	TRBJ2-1	ASRESTRAQGEQF